This TCR beta chain was sequenced for a study of T-cell reconstitution after alpha-beta-depleted transplantation in children. Study-level results: It was reported that alpha-beta T cells came from several hundred expanded graft clones (about two months after transplant). Newly generated T cells supplied most T-cell counts and diversity one year post-transplant.

Preparing the TCRbeta library involved the use of unique molecular identifiers. One entry per CDR3 protein, called by TCRdb with MiXCR from the PCR reads. The sample records approximately 150,000 distinct CDR3 sequences, about 9% being singletons. The CDR3 has 14 residues. V lost 2 bases and J 4 bases, leaving 11 bases between the germline ends. Germline loops: CDR1 SGHKS, CDR2 YYEKEE (reference sequence). This clonotype showed up many times. As yet, its antigen is unknown. The chain joins TRBV5-5 to TRBJ2-3, with unresolved D. The specimen was PBMCs, mostly from graft donor cells, collected 180 days after TCRalphabeta/CD19-depleted stem cell transplant. This TCR derives from a female patient younger than 10 who had a stem cell transplant for congenital amegakaryocytic thrombocytopenia, so the T cells may come from the graft donor. The CDR3 protein is CASSFDPLADTQYF. CDR3 coding DNA: TGTGCCAGCAGCTTTGACCCGCTGGCAGATACGCAGTATTTT.